Sequencing of this TCR beta chain was carried out in a study of blood T cells in healthy people across ages. The CDR3 contains 13 residues. The V gene's germline CDR1 is MNHEY and CDR2 SVGEGT. In regard to this clonotype: The target antigen is unknown.

Next came a second PCR, run for roughly 6 to 11 cycles, which used a sample-barcoded 5' primer along with a J-beta primer mix. TCRdb re-analysed the 5' RACE reads in MiXCR, keeping a single row per CDR3 protein. Found here are roughly 1,300,000 distinct CDR3 sequences, approximately 59% of them singletons; the top ten hold more than 6%. Findings and limits, study-wide: In long-lived donors, naive CD4+ cell counts and diversity exceeded those of aged donors. Diversity estimates from one million T cells were considered underestimates.

Every participating donor contributed roughly 9.6 milliliters of peripheral blood through a draw. The rearrangement uses TRBV6-2 or TRBV6-3 and TRBJ2-7; tentative D call: TRBD1 (6 bases). The J call is uncertain, as TRBJ2-5 better fits the DNA end. The sample taken for sequencing was blood. The TCR was taken from a young man in good health. The CDR3 DNA reads TGTGCCAGCAGTTACACAGGGTTCGAGACCCAGTACTTC. Amino acids: CASSYTGFETQYF.